This T cell receptor (beta chain) was identified in a study of T cell repertoires in aging, cancer and after chemotherapy. Regarding the study as a whole: Age-matched healthy donors had significantly more diverse, less clonal blood TCR repertoires than untreated cancer patients.

TRB rearrangements spanning V, D and J were amplified using mixed TRB-A/B primers. TCRdb reanalysed the multiplex PCR reads using MiXCR and keeps one entry per CDR3 protein. There are about 9,200 distinct CDR3 sequences in the sample; 34% occur only once, and around 3.4% lies in the top ten. The template was genomic DNA from peripheral blood, not RNA. This clonotype turned up a few times. Its antigen is still unknown. CDR3 length: 9 amino acids. Germline lookup yields CDR1 SGHTA and CDR2 FQGNSA. The clonotype was recovered from a human donor in good health. V gene TRBV7-2 combines with J gene TRBJ1-2; D gene unclear. Sequencing used blood. DNA of the CDR3: TGTGAACCGGTCTATGGCTACACCTTC. It is translated as CEPVYGYTF.